Listed below are T cell receptor beta chains from one sample, sequenced in a study of cytomegalovirus exposure and HLA in healthy donors. Measured with immunoSEQ multiplex PCR; TCRdb has only the in-frame clones, and not every one. The sample has about 120,000 clones; more than 65% are singletons. The sequencing input was PBMCs. The source of these receptors is a man aged 35-49 years in good health and CMV-seropositive. Each CDR3 is given with its conserved first and last residue. Each record gives: J gene, clone size, V gene, D gene, CDR3 protein, CDR3 DNA. D genes are given only for firm matches. Size is omitted from some rows. Given values are once, few, many or a class for expanded clones.

J: TRBJ2-2; size: few; V: TRBV4-3; D: .; CDR3: CASSPDHRNTGELFF; DNA: TGCGCCAGCAGCCCAGACCACAGAAACACCGGGGAGCTGTTTTTT
J: TRBJ2-6; size: .; V: TRBV21-1; D: .; CDR3: CASSQGQGGVGANVLTF; DNA: TGTGCCAGCAGCCAAGGGCAGGGTGGGGTCGGGGCCAACGTCCTGACTTTC
J: TRBJ1-2; size: once; V: TRBV6-6; D: .; CDR3: CASSPGGGSNYGYTF; DNA: TGTGCCAGCAGTCCTGGAGGAGGTTCTAACTATGGCTACACCTTC
J: TRBJ2-7; size: .; V: TRBV4-2; D: TRBD1; CDR3: CASSQGRRTGGRHEQYF; DNA: TGTGCCAGCAGCCAAGGGCGACGTACAGGGGGCCGACACGAGCAGTACTTC
J: TRBJ2-5; size: few; V: TRBV5-1; D: .; CDR3: CASSVQDGTLETQYF; DNA: TGCGCCAGCAGCGTACAGGACGGGACTTTAGAGACCCAGTACTTC
J: TRBJ1-1; size: few; V: TRBV5-1; D: .; CDR3: CASSLDGTEAFF; DNA: TGCGCCAGCAGCTTGGACGGCACTGAAGCTTTCTTT
J: TRBJ2-1; size: .; V: TRBV19; D: TRBD1; CDR3: CASSIVGTDYNEQFF; DNA: TGTGCCAGTAGTATAGTTGGGACAGATTACAATGAGCAGTTCTTC
J: TRBJ2-2; size: .; V: TRBV10-3; D: TRBD1; CDR3: CAISEPGQGATGELFF; DNA: TGTGCCATCAGTGAGCCGGGACAGGGGGCGACCGGGGAGCTGTTTTTT
J: TRBJ2-3; size: .; V: TRBV4-1; D: TRBD1; CDR3: CASSQADRATSTDTQYF; DNA: TGCGCCAGCAGCCAAGCGGACAGGGCTACTAGCACAGATACGCAGTATTTT
J: TRBJ1-4; size: once; V: TRBV10-3; D: TRBD1; CDR3: CAIRGQGAFEKLFF; DNA: TGTGCCATCAGAGGACAGGGGGCATTTGAAAAACTGTTTTTT
J: TRBJ2-4; size: .; V: TRBV9; D: .; CDR3: CASSGGGGRNSNKNIQYF; DNA: TGTGCCAGCAGCGGAGGCGGGGGCCGAAATAGTAACAAAAACATTCAGTACTTC
J: TRBJ2-3; size: .; V: TRBV9; D: .; CDR3: CASSGGRATDTQYF; DNA: TGTGCCAGCAGTGGGGGCAGGGCCACAGATACGCAGTATTTT
J: TRBJ1-1; size: .; V: TRBV7-9; D: .; CDR3: CSSSLPSSLNTEAFF; DNA: TGTTCCAGCAGCTTACCCTCGTCCCTGAACACTGAAGCTTTCTTT
J: TRBJ1-6; size: few; V: TRBV4-2; D: .; CDR3: CASSQDRHHYNSPLHF; DNA: TGTGCCAGCAGCCAGGACAGACACCACTATAATTCACCCCTCCACTTT
J: TRBJ2-1; size: .; V: TRBV18; D: .; CDR3: CASSPQGRNNEQFF; DNA: TGTGCCAGCTCACCACAGGGGAGGAACAATGAGCAGTTCTTC
J: TRBJ1-5; size: .; V: TRBV5-6; D: TRBD1; CDR3: CASSFRTGTGREPQHF; DNA: TGTGCCAGCAGCTTCCGGACCGGGACAGGGAGGGAGCCCCAGCATTTT
J: TRBJ1-2; size: .; V: TRBV7-9; D: .; CDR3: CASSLAGEGYGYTF; DNA: TGTGCCAGCAGCTTAGCCGGGGAGGGGTATGGCTACACCTTC
J: TRBJ2-2; size: few; V: TRBV7-3; D: .; CDR3: CASSLGAPVTGELFF; DNA: TGTGCCAGCAGCTTAGGAGCCCCGGTCACCGGGGAGCTGTTTTTT
J: TRBJ2-2; size: .; V: TRBV5-1; D: .; CDR3: CASSLEQFAGELFF; DNA: TGCGCCAGCAGCTTGGAGCAATTCGCCGGGGAGCTGTTTTTT
J: TRBJ1-6; size: .; V: TRBV7-2; D: .; CDR3: CASSARVNSPLHF; DNA: TGTGCCAGCAGCGCCAGGGTGAATTCACCCCTCCACTTT
J: TRBJ2-2; size: .; V: TRBV15; D: .; CDR3: CATSQILWGGQLHGELFF; DNA: TGTGCCACCAGCCAGATCCTATGGGGGGGCCAATTGCACGGGGAGCTGTTTTTT
J: TRBJ2-2; size: .; V: TRBV6-7; D: .; CDR3: CASSYVIQPRAGELFF; DNA: TGTGCCAGCAGTTACGTTATCCAACCGAGGGCCGGGGAGCTGTTTTTT
J: TRBJ1-1; size: few; V: TRBV7-2; D: .; CDR3: CASSPTRLTEAFF; DNA: TGTGCCAGCAGCCCTACTCGCCTCACTGAAGCTTTCTTT
J: TRBJ2-5; size: .; V: TRBV15; D: .; CDR3: CATSRDFGGKETQYF; DNA: TGTGCCACCAGCAGAGATTTCGGCGGGAAAGAGACCCAGTACTTC
J: TRBJ2-5; size: .; V: TRBV9; D: TRBD2; CDR3: CASSVTSGGAETQYF; DNA: TGTGCCAGCAGCGTCACTAGCGGGGGGGCAGAGACCCAGTACTTC
J: TRBJ2-3; size: once; V: TRBV6-5; D: .; CDR3: CASLDGGRTDTQYF; DNA: TGTGCCAGCCTTGATGGCGGGCGCACAGATACGCAGTATTTT
J: TRBJ2-1; size: .; V: TRBV5-5; D: .; CDR3: CASSLTGESEQFF; DNA: TGTGCCAGCAGCTTGACCGGGGAGAGTGAGCAGTTCTTC
J: TRBJ2-7; size: .; V: TRBV5-5; D: .; CDR3: CASSLLDWQGTYEQYF; DNA: TGTGCCAGCAGCTTGTTGGACTGGCAGGGGACCTACGAGCAGTACTTC
J: TRBJ1-2; size: .; V: TRBV7-3; D: TRBD1; CDR3: CASSLSPPQGARYGYTF; DNA: TGTGCCAGCAGCTTAAGCCCCCCACAGGGGGCCAGATATGGCTACACCTTC
J: TRBJ2-1; size: .; V: TRBV4-3; D: TRBD1; CDR3: CASSRTTGTGPYNEQFF; DNA: TGCGCCAGCAGCCGAACCACAGGGACAGGGCCCTACAATGAGCAGTTCTTC
J: TRBJ2-1; size: once; V: TRBV18; D: TRBD1; CDR3: CASSGQGVNNEQFF; DNA: TGTGCCAGCTCAGGACAGGGGGTCAACAATGAGCAGTTCTTC
J: TRBJ2-5; size: .; V: TRBV7-9; D: .; CDR3: CASSQETQYF; DNA: TGTGCCAGCAGTCAGGAGACCCAGTACTTC
J: TRBJ1-2; size: once; V: TRBV6-5; D: TRBD1; CDR3: CASTYRQGAWIGYTF; DNA: TGTGCCAGCACTTACCGGCAGGGGGCTTGGATTGGCTACACCTTC
J: TRBJ2-3; size: .; V: TRBV6-1; D: TRBD2; CDR3: CASSEWEVGLAGGRGTQYF; DNA: TGTGCCAGCAGTGAGTGGGAGGTGGGACTAGCGGGGGGCCGCGGTACGCAGTATTTT
J: TRBJ2-1; size: .; V: TRBV2; D: .; CDR3: CASLGPGWNEQFF; DNA: TGTGCCAGCTTGGGGCCGGGTTGGAATGAGCAGTTCTTC